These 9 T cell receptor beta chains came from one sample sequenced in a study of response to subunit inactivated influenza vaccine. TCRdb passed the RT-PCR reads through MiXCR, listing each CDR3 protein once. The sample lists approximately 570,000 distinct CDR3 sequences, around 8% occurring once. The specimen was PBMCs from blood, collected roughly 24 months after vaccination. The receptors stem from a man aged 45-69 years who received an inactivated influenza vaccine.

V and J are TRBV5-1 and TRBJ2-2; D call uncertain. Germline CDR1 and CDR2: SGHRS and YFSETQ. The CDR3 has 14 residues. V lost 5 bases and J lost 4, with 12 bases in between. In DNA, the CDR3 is TGCGCCAGCAGTCGGGTTTCAGGCACCGGGGAGCTGTTTTTT. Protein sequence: CASSRVSGTGELFF. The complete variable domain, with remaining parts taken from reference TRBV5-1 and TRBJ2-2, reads KAGVTQTPRYLIKTRGQQVTLSCSPISGHRSVSWYQQTPGQGLQFLFEYFSETQRNKGNFPGRFSGRQFSNSRSEMNVSTLELGDSALYLCASSRVSGTGELFFGEGSRLTVL.

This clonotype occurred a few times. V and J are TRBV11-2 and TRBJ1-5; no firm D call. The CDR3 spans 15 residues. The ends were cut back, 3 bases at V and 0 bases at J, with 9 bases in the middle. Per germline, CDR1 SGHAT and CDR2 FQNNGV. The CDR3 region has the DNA TGTGCCAGCAGCTTGTCCGTTATTAGCAATCAGCCCCAGCATTTT. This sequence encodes CASSLSVISNQPQHF.

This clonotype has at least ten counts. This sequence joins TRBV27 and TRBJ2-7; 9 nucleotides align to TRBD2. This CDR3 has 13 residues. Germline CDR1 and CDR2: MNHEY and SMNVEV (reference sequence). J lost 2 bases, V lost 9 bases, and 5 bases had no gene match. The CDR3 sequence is CASRASGTYEQYF. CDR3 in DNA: TGTGCCAGTCGAGCTAGCGGGACCTACGAGCAGTACTTC.

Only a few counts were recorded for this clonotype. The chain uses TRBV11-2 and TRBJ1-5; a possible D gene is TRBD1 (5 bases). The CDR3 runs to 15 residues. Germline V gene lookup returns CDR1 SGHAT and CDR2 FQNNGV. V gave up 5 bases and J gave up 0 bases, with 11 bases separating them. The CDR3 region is CASSPGAYSNQPQHF. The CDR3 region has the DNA TGTGCCAGCAGCCCTGGGGCTTATAGCAATCAGCCCCAGCATTTT.

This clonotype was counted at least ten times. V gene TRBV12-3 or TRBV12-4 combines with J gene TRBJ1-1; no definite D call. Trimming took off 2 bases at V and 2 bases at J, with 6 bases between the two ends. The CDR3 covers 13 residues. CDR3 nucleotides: TGTGCCAGCAGTTTAAAGGGTAACACTGAAGCTTTCTTT. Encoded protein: CASSLKGNTEAFF.

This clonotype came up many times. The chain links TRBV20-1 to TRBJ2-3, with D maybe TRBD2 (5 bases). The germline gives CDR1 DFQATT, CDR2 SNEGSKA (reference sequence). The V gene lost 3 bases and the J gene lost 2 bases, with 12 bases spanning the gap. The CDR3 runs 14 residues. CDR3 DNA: TGCAGTGCTAGGGTCGGGAACCCCACAGATACGCAGTATTTT. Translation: CSARVGNPTDTQYF.

CDR3 bases: TGCAGTGCTAGGTCTCAGGGGCTCTACGAGCAGTACTTC. Its translation: CSARSQGLYEQYF. This sequence joins TRBV20-1 and TRBJ2-7, with D possibly TRBD1 on 6 matching bases. CDR3 length: 13 amino acids. Germline CDR1 and CDR2: DFQATT and SNEGSKA (reference sequence). Deletions cut 3 bases from V and 3 bases from J, with 12 bases between.

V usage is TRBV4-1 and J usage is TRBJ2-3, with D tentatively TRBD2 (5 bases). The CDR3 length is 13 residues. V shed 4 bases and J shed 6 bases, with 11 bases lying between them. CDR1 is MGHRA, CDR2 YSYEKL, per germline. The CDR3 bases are TGCGCCAGCAGCCCGGACTCCTGGGATACGCAGTATTTT. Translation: CASSPDSWDTQYF.

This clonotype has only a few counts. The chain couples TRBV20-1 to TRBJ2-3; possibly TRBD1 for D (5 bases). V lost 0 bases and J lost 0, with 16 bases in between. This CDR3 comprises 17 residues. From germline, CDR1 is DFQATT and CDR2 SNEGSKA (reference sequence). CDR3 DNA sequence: TGCAGTGCTAGAGATTGGGAAGGGGCGCTAAGCACAGATACGCAGTATTTT. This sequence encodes CSARDWEGALSTDTQYF.